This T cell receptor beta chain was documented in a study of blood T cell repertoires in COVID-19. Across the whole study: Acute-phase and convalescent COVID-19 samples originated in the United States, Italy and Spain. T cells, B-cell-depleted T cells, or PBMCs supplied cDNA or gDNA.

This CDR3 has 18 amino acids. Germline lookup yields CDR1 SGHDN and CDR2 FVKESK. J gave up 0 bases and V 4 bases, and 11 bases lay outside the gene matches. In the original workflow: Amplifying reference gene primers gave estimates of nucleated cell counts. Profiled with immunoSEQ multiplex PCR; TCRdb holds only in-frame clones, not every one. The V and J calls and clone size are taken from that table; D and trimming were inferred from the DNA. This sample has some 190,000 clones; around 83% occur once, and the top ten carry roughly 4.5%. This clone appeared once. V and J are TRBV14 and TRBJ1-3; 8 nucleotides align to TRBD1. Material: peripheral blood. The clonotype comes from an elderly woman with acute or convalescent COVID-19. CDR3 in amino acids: CASSPGQGKRTSGNTIYF. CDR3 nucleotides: TGTGCCAGCAGCCCCGGACAGGGCAAAAGGACCTCTGGAAACACCATATATTTT.